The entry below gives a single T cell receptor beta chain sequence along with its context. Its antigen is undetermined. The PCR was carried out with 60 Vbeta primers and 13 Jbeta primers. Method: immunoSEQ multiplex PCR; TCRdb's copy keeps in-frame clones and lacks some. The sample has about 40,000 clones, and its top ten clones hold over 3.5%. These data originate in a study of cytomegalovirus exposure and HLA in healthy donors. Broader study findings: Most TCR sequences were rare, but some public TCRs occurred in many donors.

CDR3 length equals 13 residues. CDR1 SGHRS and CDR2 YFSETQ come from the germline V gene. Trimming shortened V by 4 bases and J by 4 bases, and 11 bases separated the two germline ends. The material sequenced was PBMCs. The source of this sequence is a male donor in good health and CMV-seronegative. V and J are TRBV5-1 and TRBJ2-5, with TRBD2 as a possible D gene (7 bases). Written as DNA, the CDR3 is TGCGCCAGCAGCCTAGGGGGGGCAGAGACCCAGTACTTC. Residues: CASSLGGAETQYF.